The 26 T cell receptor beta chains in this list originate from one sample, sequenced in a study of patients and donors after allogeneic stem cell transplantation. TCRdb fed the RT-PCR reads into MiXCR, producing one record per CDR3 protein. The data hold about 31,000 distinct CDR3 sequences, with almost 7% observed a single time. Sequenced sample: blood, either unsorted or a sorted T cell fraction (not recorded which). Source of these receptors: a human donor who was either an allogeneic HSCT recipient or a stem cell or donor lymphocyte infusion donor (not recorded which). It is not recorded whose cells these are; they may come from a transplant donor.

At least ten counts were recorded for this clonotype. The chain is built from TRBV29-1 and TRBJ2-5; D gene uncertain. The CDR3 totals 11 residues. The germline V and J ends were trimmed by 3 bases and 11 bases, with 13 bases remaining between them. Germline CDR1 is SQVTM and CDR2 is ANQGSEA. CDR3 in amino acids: CSVDGSATQYF. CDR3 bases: TGCAGCGTTGACGGATCAGCGACGCAGTACTTC.

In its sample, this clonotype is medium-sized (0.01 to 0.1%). For the CDR3, the DNA is TGTGCCAGCAACCAGGAGACAGGGCCATTTCAGCCCCAGCATTTT. Its protein is CASNQETGPFQPQHF. V and J are TRBV2 and TRBJ1-5; 7 bases agree with TRBD1. CDR3 length equals 15 residues. V gave up 7 bases and J gave up 6 bases; unmatched junction bases: 12. Germline loops: CDR1 SNHLY, CDR2 FYNNEI.

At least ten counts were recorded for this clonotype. CDR3 coding DNA: TGCGCCAGCAGTCCGGACAGATTCTATGGCTACACCTTC. This gives the protein CASSPDRFYGYTF. This chain uses TRBV5-1 with TRBJ1-2; a weak D match, TRBD1 (6 bases). Germline V gene lookup returns CDR1 SGHRS and CDR2 YFSETQ. CDR3 length: 13 residues. V dropped 5 bases and J dropped 4 bases, with 12 bases sitting between them. Combining the CDR3 with reference TRBV5-1 and TRBJ1-2 gives the whole variable domain KAGVTQTPRYLIKTRGQQVTLSCSPISGHRSVSWYQQTPGQGLQFLFEYFSETQRNKGNFPGRFSGRQFSNSRSEMNVSTLELGDSALYLCASSPDRFYGYTFGSGTRLTVV.

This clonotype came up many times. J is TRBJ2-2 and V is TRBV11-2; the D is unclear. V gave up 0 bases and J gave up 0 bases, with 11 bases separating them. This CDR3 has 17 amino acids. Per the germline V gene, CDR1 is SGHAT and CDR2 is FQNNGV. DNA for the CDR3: TGTGCCAGCAGCTTAGATCGGGTTTTCGCGAACACCGGGGAGCTGTTTTTT. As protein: CASSLDRVFANTGELFF.

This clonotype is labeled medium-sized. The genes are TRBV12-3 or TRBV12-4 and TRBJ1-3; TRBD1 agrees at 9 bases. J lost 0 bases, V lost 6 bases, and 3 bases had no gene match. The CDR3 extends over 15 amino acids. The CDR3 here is CASSPGQGSGNTIYF. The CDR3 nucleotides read TGTGCCAGCAGCCCGGGACAGGGCTCTGGAAACACCATATATTTT.

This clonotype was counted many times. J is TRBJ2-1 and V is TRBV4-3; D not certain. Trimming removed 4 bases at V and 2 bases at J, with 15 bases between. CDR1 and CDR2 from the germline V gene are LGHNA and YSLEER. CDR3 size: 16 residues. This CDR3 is CASSLSHPGPYNEQFF. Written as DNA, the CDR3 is TGCGCCAGCAGCCTATCACATCCAGGACCCTACAATGAGCAGTTCTTC.

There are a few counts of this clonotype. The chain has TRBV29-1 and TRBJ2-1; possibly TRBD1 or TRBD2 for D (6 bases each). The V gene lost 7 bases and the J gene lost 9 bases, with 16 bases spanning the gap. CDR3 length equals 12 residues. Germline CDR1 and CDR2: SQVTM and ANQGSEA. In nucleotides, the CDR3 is TGCAGCGCTCTACAAGGAGGGGGTGAGCAGTTCTTC. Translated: CSALQGGGEQFF.

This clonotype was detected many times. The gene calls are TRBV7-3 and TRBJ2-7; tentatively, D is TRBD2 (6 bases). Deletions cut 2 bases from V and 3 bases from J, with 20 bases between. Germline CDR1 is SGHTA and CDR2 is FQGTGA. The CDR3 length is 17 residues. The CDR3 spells CASSLSPDGRRDYEQYF. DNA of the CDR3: TGTGCCAGCAGCTTATCACCGGACGGCCGGAGGGACTACGAGCAGTACTTC.

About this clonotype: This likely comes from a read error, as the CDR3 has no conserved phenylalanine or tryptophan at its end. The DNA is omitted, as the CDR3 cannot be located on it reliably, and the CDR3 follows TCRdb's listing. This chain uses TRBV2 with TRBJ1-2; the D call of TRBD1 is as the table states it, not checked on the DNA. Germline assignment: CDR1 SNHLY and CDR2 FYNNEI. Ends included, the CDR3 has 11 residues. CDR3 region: CASSDYQDKDY.

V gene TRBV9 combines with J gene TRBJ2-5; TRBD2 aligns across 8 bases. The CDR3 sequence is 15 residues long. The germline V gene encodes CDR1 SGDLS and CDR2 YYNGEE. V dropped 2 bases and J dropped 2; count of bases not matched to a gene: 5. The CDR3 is CASSVPGTSQETQYF. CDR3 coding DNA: TGTGCCAGCAGCGTTCCCGGGACTAGTCAAGAGACCCAGTACTTC.

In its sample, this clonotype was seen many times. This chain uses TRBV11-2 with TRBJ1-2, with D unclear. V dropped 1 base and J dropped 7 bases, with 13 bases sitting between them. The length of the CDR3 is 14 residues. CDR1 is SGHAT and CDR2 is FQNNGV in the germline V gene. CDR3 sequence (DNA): TGTGCCAGCAGCTTAGGGGTCAGTGGCATTGGCTACACCTTC. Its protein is CASSLGVSGIGYTF.

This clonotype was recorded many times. CDR3 bases: TGTGCCAGCAGCTTATGGGGAATGAACACTGAAGCTTTCTTT. Translating gives CASSLWGMNTEAFF. This sequence joins TRBV13 and TRBJ1-1; D remains unclear. Germline assignment: CDR1 PRHDT and CDR2 FYEKMQ (reference sequence). This CDR3 is 14 amino acids long. Trimming pared 2 bases from V and 0 bases from J, leaving 7 bases between.

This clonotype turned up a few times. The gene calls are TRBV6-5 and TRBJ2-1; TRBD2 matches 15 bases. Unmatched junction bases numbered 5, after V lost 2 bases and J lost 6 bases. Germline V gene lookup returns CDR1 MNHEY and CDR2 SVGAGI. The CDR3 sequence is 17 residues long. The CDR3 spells CASSYVGLAGGRNEQFF. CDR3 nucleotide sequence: TGTGCCAGCAGTTACGTCGGACTAGCGGGAGGGCGCAATGAGCAGTTCTTC.

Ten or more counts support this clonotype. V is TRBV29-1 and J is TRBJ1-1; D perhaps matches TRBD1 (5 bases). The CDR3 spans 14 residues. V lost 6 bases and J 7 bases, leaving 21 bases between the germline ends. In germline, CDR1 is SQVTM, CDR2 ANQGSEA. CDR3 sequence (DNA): TGCAGCGTAACTCTTGGGTCAGGGCCATTTGAAGCTTTCTTT. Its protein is CSVTLGSGPFEAFF.

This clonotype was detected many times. This chain's CDR3 is CASSYNLASTDTQYF. The CDR3 coding sequence is TGTGCCAGCAGTTACAACTTAGCTAGCACAGATACGCAGTATTTT. V is TRBV6-6 and J is TRBJ2-3; no definite D call. V lost 2 bases, J lost 0 bases, and 9 bases lay in between. The germline gives CDR1 MNHNY, CDR2 SVGAGI (reference sequence). The CDR3 is 15 amino acids.

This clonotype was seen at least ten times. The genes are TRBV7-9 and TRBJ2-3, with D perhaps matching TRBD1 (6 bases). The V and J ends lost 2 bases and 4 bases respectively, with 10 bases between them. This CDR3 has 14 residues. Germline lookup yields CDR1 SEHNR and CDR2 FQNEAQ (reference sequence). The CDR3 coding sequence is TGTGCCAGCAGCTTACACAGGGACGCAGATACGCAGTATTTT. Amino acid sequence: CASSLHRDADTQYF.

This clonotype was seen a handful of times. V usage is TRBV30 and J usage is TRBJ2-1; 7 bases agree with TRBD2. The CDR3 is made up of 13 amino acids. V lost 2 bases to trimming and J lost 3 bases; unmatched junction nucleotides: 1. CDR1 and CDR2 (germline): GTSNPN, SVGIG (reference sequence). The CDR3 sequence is CAWSRDYYNEQFF. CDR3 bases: TGTGCCTGGAGTAGGGACTACTACAATGAGCAGTTCTTC.

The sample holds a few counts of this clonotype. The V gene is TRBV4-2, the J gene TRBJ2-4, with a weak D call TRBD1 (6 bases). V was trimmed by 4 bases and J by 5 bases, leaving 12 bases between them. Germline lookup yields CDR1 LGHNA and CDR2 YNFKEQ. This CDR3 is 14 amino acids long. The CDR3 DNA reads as TGTGCCAGCAGCCCCGGGACACTCGAAAACATTCAGTACTTC. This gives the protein CASSPGTLENIQYF.

This CDR3 is CASSLDRGRLLRETQYF. CDR3 nucleotide sequence: TGTGCCAGCAGCTTGGACAGGGGAAGGTTGTTGCGAGAGACCCAGTACTTC. The J gene is TRBJ2-5, the V gene TRBV5-6; TRBD1 matches 7 bases. Germline V gene sequence: CDR1 SGHDT, CDR2 YYEEEE. The CDR3 contains 17 residues. J lost 4 bases, V lost 0 bases, and 12 bases had no gene match.

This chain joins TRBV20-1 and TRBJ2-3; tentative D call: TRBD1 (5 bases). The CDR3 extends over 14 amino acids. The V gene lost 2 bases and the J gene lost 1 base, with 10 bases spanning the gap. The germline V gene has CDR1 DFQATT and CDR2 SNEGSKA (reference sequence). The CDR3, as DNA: TGCAGTGCTAGATGGGGCACAGGCACAGATACGCAGTATTTT. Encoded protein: CSARWGTGTDTQYF.

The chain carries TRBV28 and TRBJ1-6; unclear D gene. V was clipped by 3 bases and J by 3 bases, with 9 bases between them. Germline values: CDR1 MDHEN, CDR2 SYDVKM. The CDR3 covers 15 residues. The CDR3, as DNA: TGTGCCAGCAGTTTGGGTAGGGTCTATAATTCACCCCTCCACTTT. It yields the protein CASSLGRVYNSPLHF.

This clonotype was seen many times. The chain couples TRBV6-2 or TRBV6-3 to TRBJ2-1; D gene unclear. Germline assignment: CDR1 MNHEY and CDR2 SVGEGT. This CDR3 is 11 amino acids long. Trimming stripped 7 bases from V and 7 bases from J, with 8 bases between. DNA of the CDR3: TGTGCCAGCACACAATATAATGAGCAGTTCTTC. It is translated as CASTQYNEQFF.

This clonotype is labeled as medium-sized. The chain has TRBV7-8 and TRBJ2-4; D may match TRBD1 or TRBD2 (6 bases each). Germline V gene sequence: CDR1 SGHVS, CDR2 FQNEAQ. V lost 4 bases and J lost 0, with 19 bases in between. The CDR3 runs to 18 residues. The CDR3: CASSWIKGGGRAKNIQYF. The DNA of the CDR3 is TGTGCCAGCAGCTGGATAAAGGGGGGTGGGAGAGCCAAAAACATTCAGTACTTC.

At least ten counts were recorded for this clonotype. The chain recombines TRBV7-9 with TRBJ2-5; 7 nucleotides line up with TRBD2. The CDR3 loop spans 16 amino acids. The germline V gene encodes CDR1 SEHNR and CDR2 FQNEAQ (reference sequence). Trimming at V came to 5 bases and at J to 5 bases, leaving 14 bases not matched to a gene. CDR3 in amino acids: CASSPPLAGVVETQYF. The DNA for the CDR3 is TGTGCCAGCAGCCCTCCCCTTGCGGGAGTCGTGGAGACCCAGTACTTC.

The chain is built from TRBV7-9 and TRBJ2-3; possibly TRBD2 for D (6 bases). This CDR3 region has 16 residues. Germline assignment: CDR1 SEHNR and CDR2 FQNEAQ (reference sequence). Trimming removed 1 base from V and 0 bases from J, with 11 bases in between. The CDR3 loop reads CASSLERGISTDTQYF. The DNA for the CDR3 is TGTGCCAGCAGCTTAGAGCGCGGGATAAGCACAGATACGCAGTATTTT.

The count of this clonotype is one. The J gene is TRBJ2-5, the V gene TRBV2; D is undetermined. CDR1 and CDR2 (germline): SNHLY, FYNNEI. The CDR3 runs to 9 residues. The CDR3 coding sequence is TGTGCGCAAAAAGAGACCCAGTACTTC. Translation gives CAQKETQYF.